This TCR beta chain was recorded in a study of blood T cell repertoires in COVID-19. The table came from immunoSEQ multiplex PCR; TCRdb's copy has only in-frame clones and leaves some out. The sample lists under 250,000 clones; 85% to 90% were seen once. The junction had 7 bases not matched to a gene; V was cut back by 4 bases and J by 7 bases. This CDR3 has 15 residues. Per the germline V gene, CDR1 is KGHDR and CDR2 is SFDVKD. This TCR was sampled from a woman aged 18-29 years in a cohort exposed to, infected with or recovered from COVID-19 (not recorded which). Sample: PBMCs or T cells enriched from blood (not recorded which). The V call is TRBV24-1, the J call TRBJ1-4, with 8 positions matching TRBD1. The CDR3 region is CATSDAGTGFEKLFF. The CDR3 coding sequence is TGTGCCACCAGTGACGCCGGGACAGGCTTTGAAAAACTGTTTTTT.